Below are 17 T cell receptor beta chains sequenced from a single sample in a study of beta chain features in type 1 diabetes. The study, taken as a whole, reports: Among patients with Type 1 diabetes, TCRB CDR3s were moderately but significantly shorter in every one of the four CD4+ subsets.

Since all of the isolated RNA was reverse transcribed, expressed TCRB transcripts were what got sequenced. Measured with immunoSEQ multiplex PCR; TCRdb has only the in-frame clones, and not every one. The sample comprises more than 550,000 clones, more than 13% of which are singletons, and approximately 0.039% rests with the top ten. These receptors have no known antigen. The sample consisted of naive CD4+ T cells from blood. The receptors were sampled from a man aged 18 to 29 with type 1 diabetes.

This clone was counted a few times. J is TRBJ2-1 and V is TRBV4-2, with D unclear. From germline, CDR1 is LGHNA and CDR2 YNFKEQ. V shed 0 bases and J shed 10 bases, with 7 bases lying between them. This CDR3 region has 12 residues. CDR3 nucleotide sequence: TGTGCCAGCAGCCAAGATGTGTGGGAGCAGTTCTTC. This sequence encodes CASSQDVWEQFF.

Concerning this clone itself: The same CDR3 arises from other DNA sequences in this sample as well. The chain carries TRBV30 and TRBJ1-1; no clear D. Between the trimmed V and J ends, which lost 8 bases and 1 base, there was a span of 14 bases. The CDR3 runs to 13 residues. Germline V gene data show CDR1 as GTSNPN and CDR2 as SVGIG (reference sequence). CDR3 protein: CAGTRDTNTEAFF. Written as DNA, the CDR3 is TGTGCCGGAACCCGAGACACGAACACTGAAGCTTTCTTT.

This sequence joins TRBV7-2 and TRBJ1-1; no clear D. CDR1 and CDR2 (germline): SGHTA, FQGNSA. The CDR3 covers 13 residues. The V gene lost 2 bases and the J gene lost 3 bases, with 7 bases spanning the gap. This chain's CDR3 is CASSLNQYTEAFF. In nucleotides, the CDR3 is TGTGCCAGCAGCTTAAATCAGTACACTGAAGCTTTCTTT.

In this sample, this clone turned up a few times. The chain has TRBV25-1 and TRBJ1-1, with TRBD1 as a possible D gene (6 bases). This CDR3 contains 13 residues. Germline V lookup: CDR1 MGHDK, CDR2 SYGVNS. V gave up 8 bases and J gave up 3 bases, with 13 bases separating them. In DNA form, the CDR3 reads TGTGCCAGCGTACAGGGTTCGGACACTGAAGCTTTCTTT. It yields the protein CASVQGSDTEAFF.

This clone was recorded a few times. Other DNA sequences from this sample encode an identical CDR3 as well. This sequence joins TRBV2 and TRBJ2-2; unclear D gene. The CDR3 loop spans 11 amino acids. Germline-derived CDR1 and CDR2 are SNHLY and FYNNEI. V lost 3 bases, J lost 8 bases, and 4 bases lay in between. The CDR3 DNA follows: TGTGCCAGCAGTGAGGCTGGGGAGCTGTTTTTT. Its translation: CASSEAGELFF.

The CDR3 region is CASSSQGAPNTEAFF. The CDR3 DNA follows: TGTGCCAGCAGTTCGCAGGGGGCTCCGAACACTGAAGCTTTCTTT. The rearrangement joins TRBV28 to TRBJ1-1; 8 nucleotides match TRBD1. This CDR3 contains 15 residues. V shed 4 bases, J shed 1 base, and the junction held 5 bases outside the gene matches. Germline CDR1 MDHEN, CDR2 SYDVKM.

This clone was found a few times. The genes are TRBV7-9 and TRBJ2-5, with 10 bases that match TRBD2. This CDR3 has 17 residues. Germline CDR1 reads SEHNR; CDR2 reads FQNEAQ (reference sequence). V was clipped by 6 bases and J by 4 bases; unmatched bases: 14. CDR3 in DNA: TGTGCCAGCAGTCAATCGGCCCTAGCGGGAGTGGGAGAGACCCAGTACTTC. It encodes CASSQSALAGVGETQYF.

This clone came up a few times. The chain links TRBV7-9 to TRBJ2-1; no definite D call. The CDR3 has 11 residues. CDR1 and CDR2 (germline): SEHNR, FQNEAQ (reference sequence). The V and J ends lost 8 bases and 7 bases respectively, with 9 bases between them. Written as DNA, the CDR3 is TGTGCCAGCGGGAATGTAAATGAGCAGTTCTTC. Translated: CASGNVNEQFF.

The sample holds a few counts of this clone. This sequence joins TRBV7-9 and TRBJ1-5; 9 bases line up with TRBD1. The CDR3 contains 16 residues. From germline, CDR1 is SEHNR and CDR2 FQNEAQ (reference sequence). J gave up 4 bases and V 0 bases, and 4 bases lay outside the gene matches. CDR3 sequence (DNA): TGTGCCAGCAGCTTAGCTTCCGGGACAGGGAATCAGCCCCAGCATTTT. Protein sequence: CASSLASGTGNQPQHF.

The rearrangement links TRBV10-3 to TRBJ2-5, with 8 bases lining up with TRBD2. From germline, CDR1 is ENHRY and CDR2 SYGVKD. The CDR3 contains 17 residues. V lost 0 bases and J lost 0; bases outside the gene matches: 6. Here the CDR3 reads CAISESGGGSYQETQYF. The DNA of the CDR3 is TGTGCCATCAGTGAGTCGGGCGGGGGGTCGTACCAAGAGACCCAGTACTTC.

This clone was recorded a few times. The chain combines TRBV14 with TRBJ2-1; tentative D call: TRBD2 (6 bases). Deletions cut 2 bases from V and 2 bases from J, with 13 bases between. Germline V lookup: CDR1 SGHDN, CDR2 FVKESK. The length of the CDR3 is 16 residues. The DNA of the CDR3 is TGTGCCAGCAGCCAAACGGGGGACGGGACCTACAATGAGCAGTTCTTC. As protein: CASSQTGDGTYNEQFF. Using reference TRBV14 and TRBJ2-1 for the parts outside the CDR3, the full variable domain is EAGVTQFPSHSVIEKGQTVTLRCDPISGHDNLYWYRRVMGKEIKFLLHFVKESKQDESGMPNNRFLAERTGGTYSTLKVQPAELEDSGVYFCASSQTGDGTYNEQFFGPGTRLTVL.

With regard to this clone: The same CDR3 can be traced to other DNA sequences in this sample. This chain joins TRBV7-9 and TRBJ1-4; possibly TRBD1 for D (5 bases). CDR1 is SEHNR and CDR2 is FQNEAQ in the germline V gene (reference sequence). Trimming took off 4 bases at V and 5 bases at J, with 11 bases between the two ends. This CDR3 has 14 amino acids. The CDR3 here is CASSSRDGNEKLFF. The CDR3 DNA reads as TGTGCCAGCAGCTCCAGGGACGGCAATGAAAAACTGTTTTTT. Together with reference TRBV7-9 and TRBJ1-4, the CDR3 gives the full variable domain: DTGVSQNPRHKITKRGQNVTFRCDPISEHNRLYWYRQTLGQGPEFLTYFQNEAQLEKSRLLSDRFSAERPKGSFSTLEIQRTEQGDSAMYLCASSSRDGNEKLFFGSGTQLSVL.

CDR3 loop: CASSLGGTSNSPLHF. The CDR3 nucleotides are TGCGCCAGCAGCCTGGGGGGGACTTCAAATTCACCCCTCCACTTT. J is TRBJ1-6 and V is TRBV4-3, with D tentatively TRBD1 (5 bases). Germline V gene data show CDR1 as LGHNA and CDR2 as YSLEER. This CDR3 is built from 15 residues. The V end lost 4 bases, the J end lost 7 bases, and 14 bases lay between the germline ends.

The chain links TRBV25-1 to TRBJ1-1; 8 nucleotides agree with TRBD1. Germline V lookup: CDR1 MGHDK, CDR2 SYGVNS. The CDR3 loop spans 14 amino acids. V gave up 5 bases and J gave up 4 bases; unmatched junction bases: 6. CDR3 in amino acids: CASSLRQGSTEAFF. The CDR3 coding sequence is TGTGCCAGCAGTCTTAGACAGGGGAGCACTGAAGCTTTCTTT.

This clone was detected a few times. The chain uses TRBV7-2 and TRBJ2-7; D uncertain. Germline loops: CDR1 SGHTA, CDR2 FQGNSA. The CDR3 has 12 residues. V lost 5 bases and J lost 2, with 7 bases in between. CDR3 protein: CASSKSPYEQYF. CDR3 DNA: TGTGCCAGCAGCAAGAGTCCCTACGAGCAGTACTTC.

The CDR3 spells CASSEAGMGYGYTF. CDR3 DNA sequence: TGTGCCAGCAGTGAGGCAGGGATGGGCTATGGCTACACCTTC. This chain uses TRBV25-1 with TRBJ1-2; possibly TRBD1 for D (5 bases). The CDR3 is 14 amino acids. Trimming pared 3 bases from V and 4 bases from J, leaving 12 bases between. CDR1 and CDR2 from the germline V gene are MGHDK and SYGVNS.

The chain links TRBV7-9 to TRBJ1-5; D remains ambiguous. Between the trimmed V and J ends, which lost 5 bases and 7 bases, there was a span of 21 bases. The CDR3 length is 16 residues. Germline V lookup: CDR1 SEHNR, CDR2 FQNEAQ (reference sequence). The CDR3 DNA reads TGTGCCAGCAGCCCCGGATCCGGAGGATTAGGCCAGCCCCAGCATTTT. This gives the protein CASSPGSGGLGQPQHF.